This TCR beta chain was documented in a study of blood T cell repertoires in COVID-19. Looking at the study overall: The origin of the acute and convalescent COVID-19 samples was the United States, Italy and Spain.

Original handling: Reference gene primer amplification yielded estimated nucleated cell counts. Some clones are missing from TCRdb's copy, which holds only in-frame ones; the method was immunoSEQ multiplex PCR. V and J calls plus clone size are reproduced from that table; the DNA served to infer D and trimming. The sample includes 25,000 to 35,000 clones, 75% to 90% of them seen just once. The sequence was obtained from a human donor in a cohort sampled during active COVID-19. Material: peripheral blood.

The CDR3 DNA reads TGCAGCGCCAGAGGGACAGGGGAAGAGACCCAGTACTTC. It specifies CSARGTGEETQYF. The chain uses TRBV29-1 and TRBJ2-5; 10 positions match TRBD1. The length of the CDR3 is 13 residues. The V segment lost 7 bases and the J segment 3 bases; nucleotides outside the gene matches: 5. Germline lookup yields CDR1 SQVTM and CDR2 ANQGSEA.